Following are 20 T cell receptor beta chains from one sample sequenced in a study of blood T cells in healthy people across ages. Together with a sample-barcoded 5' primer, a J-beta primer mix was included in a second PCR lasting about 7 to 12 cycles. Using its own MiXCR run on the 5' RACE reads, TCRdb lists one record per CDR3 protein. The repertoire has about 2 million distinct CDR3 sequences, less than 50% of them found once; the top ten carry approximately 2.1%. Specimen: blood. These receptors originate from a woman aged 35 to 49 in good health.

This clonotype was recorded a few times. The chain is built from TRBV7-9 and TRBJ2-3; TRBD2 agrees at 7 bases. CDR1 is SEHNR and CDR2 is FQNEAQ in the germline V gene (reference sequence). The CDR3 sequence is 16 residues long. V shed 4 bases, J shed 7 bases, and the junction held 14 bases outside the gene matches. The CDR3 reads CASSSHSGPTPNTQYF. CDR3 coding DNA: TGTGCCAGCAGCTCTCATAGCGGGCCAACCCCCAATACGCAGTATTTT.

Note on this clonotype: The junction differs from germline at one of its ends, possibly a read error. V and J are TRBV5-1 and TRBJ1-2; TRBD1 matches 10 bases. Germline V gives CDR1 SGHRS, CDR2 YFSETQ. CDR3 length: 15 residues. The CDR3 loop is CAGRDRGGSDYGYTF. In DNA form, the CDR3 reads TGCGCCGGCAGGGACAGGGGAGGAAGTGACTATGGCTACACCTTC.

This clonotype has only a few counts. This CDR3 is CSPKQTGGMMGSPLHF. DNA of the CDR3: TGCAGTCCTAAACAAACAGGGGGCATGATGGGTTCACCCCTCCACTTT. The chain carries TRBV20-1 and TRBJ1-6, with 9 bases that match TRBD1. V lost 8 bases to trimming and J lost 9 bases; unmatched junction nucleotides: 17. Germline assignment: CDR1 DFQATT and CDR2 SNEGSKA (reference sequence). The CDR3 length is 16 residues.

Only a few counts were recorded for this clonotype. The genes are TRBV6-5 and TRBJ1-1; no firm D call. The V end was cut by 3 bases, the J end by 8 bases, with 10 bases between. Germline assignment: CDR1 MNHEY and CDR2 SVGAGI. The CDR3 consists of 12 residues. The CDR3 bases are TGTGCCAGCAGTTATGACGCGACGGAAGCTTTCTTT. Translated, it gives CASSYDATEAFF.

A few counts support this clonotype. The chain employs TRBV6-5 and TRBJ2-1, with 11 nucleotides matching TRBD1. Looked up from germline, CDR1 is MNHEY and CDR2 is SVGAGI. Germline trimming cut 6 bases from V and 6 bases from J; bases unmatched to any gene: 7. The CDR3 spans 15 residues. CDR3 amino acids: CASSMDRGPRNEQFF. Here the CDR3 DNA reads TGTGCCAGCAGCATGGACAGGGGGCCACGCAATGAGCAGTTCTTC.

The V gene is TRBV5-1, the J gene TRBJ2-3; 10 positions agree with TRBD1. Trimming cost V 0 bases and J 4 bases; bases outside gene matches: 2. The length of the CDR3 is 15 residues. Germline V gene sequence: CDR1 SGHRS, CDR2 YFSETQ. CDR3 sequence (DNA): TGCGCCAGCAGCTTGGATGGGACAGGGGCAGATACGCAGTATTTT. Translating it yields CASSLDGTGADTQYF. The variable domain in full, completed from reference TRBV5-1 and TRBJ2-3, reads KAGVTQTPRYLIKTRGQQVTLSCSPISGHRSVSWYQQTPGQGLQFLFEYFSETQRNKGNFPGRFSGRQFSNSRSEMNVSTLELGDSALYLCASSLDGTGADTQYFGPGTRLTVL.

The chain recombines TRBV27 with TRBJ2-1, with TRBD2 matching over 13 bases. The germline V gene encodes CDR1 MNHEY and CDR2 SMNVEV (reference sequence). The CDR3 totals 18 residues. The trim removed 5 bases at V and 7 bases at J, leaving 14 bases unmatched. This CDR3 reads CASSPGLAGRARKNEQFF. DNA for the CDR3: TGTGCCAGCAGTCCGGGACTAGCGGGGAGAGCTCGGAAAAATGAGCAGTTCTTC.

The V call is TRBV4-1, the J call TRBJ2-7, with D possibly being TRBD2 (5 bases). Per the germline V gene, CDR1 is MGHRA and CDR2 is YSYEKL. This CDR3 is built from 16 residues. V gave up 1 base and J gave up 4 bases, with 17 bases separating them. This CDR3 is CASSQVPGLRGYEQYF. CDR3 coding DNA: TGCGCCAGCAGCCAAGTCCCGGGGTTACGTGGGTACGAGCAGTACTTC.

V gene TRBV4-2 combines with J gene TRBJ2-5; 7 nucleotides line up with TRBD1. Trimming cost V 0 bases and J 1 base; bases outside gene matches: 5. In germline, CDR1 is LGHNA, CDR2 YNFKEQ. The CDR3 length is 16 residues. The CDR3 coding sequence is TGTGCCAGCAGCCAAGATTACAGGGGTTTCCAAGAGACCCAGTACTTC. Its protein is CASSQDYRGFQETQYF.

The chain has TRBV7-2 and TRBJ2-5; the D gene is possibly TRBD1 (6 bases). Judging by the DNA end, TRBJ2-7 fits better; the J call may be wrong. The CDR3 sequence is 14 residues long. Germline V lookup: CDR1 SGHTA, CDR2 FQGNSA. The CDR3 DNA sequence: TGTGCCAGCAGCTTACTGGGGGCCCCCTACGAGCAGTACTTC. Translation: CASSLLGAPYEQYF.

This chain joins TRBV5-1 and TRBJ2-3; D gene uncertain. The CDR3 has 12 residues. Trimming left V 5 bases short and J 3 bases short, with 7 bases between. Germline-derived CDR1 and CDR2 are SGHRS and YFSETQ. CDR3 in amino acids: CASRIGTDTQYF. The CDR3 coding sequence is TGCGCCAGCAGAATCGGGACAGATACGCAGTATTTT. Drawing the rest from reference TRBV5-1 and TRBJ2-3, the complete variable domain is KAGVTQTPRYLIKTRGQQVTLSCSPISGHRSVSWYQQTPGQGLQFLFEYFSETQRNKGNFPGRFSGRQFSNSRSEMNVSTLELGDSALYLCASRIGTDTQYFGPGTRLTVL.

The chain combines TRBV20-1 with TRBJ1-1; a possible D gene is TRBD1 (5 bases). From germline, CDR1 is DFQATT and CDR2 SNEGSKA (reference sequence). Trimming pared 6 bases from V and 4 bases from J, leaving 18 bases between. The CDR3 has 14 amino acids. This chain's CDR3 is CSATDARVRTEAFF. CDR3 sequence (DNA): TGCAGTGCCACAGACGCCAGGGTACGCACTGAAGCTTTCTTT.

The chain uses TRBV28 and TRBJ1-1; D is unclear. Looked up from germline, CDR1 is MDHEN and CDR2 is SYDVKM. V was cut by 6 bases and J by 1 base, with 12 bases left in between. The CDR3 is 14 residues long. In DNA, the CDR3 is TGTGCCAGCAGCTCGAGGAGGTCGAACACTGAAGCTTTCTTT. The encoded protein is CASSSRRSNTEAFF.

The chain is built from TRBV7-9 and TRBJ1-1, with no clear D. The CDR3 covers 14 residues. The germline gives CDR1 SEHNR, CDR2 FQNEAQ (reference sequence). The germline V and J ends were trimmed by 5 bases and 4 bases, with 14 bases remaining between them. As DNA, the CDR3 is TGTGCCAGCAGCCCCCCCGGGCCGACCACTGAAGCTTTCTTT. Amino acids: CASSPPGPTTEAFF.

The chain couples TRBV28 to TRBJ2-7, with D possibly matching TRBD1 (5 bases). Matching the DNA end better, TRBJ2-4 makes the J call doubtful. This CDR3 comprises 12 residues. Germline V gene lookup returns CDR1 MDHEN and CDR2 SYDVKM. CDR3 residues: CASQGIGNIQYF. Here the CDR3 DNA reads TGTGCCAGCCAGGGAATAGGGAACATTCAGTACTTC.

This clonotype was seen a handful of times. V is TRBV7-2 and J is TRBJ2-7; possibly TRBD1 for D (6 bases). The germline CDR1 and CDR2 sequences are SGHTA and FQGNSA. This CDR3 comprises 14 residues. V was cut by 5 bases and J by 4 bases, with 15 bases left in between. The DNA of the CDR3 is TGTGCCAGCAGCCCGACCGGGACACGGTACGAGCAGTACTTC. Its protein is CASSPTGTRYEQYF.

V is TRBV18 and J is TRBJ1-1, with D tentatively TRBD1 (5 bases). This CDR3 has 15 residues. CDR1 and CDR2 from the germline V gene are KGHSH and LQKENI. V lost 0 bases and J lost 1, with 9 bases in between. This chain's CDR3 is CASSPPNRPNTEAFF. The CDR3 DNA follows: TGTGCCAGCTCACCACCGAACAGGCCGAACACTGAAGCTTTCTTT.

As concerns this clonotype: At one end the junction does not follow the germline gene, possibly because of a read error. The chain employs TRBV20-1 and TRBJ2-3; TRBD1 agrees at 8 bases. The germline V gene has CDR1 DFQATT and CDR2 SNEGSKA (reference sequence). This CDR3 spans 22 amino acids. The DNA of the CDR3 is TGCAGTGCTCGAGATGACCAGTTCCCTCGCAGGTGGCAGGGGGCGCGGACAGATACGCAGTATTTT. Amino acids: CSARDDQFPRRWQGARTDTQYF.

For the CDR3, the DNA is TGTGCCAGCAGGCTAAACAGGGACAATTCACCCCTCCACTTT. Residues: CASRLNRDNSPLHF. This chain joins TRBV27 and TRBJ1-6; the D gene is possibly TRBD1 (6 bases). The V gene lost 6 bases and the J gene lost 7 bases, with 13 bases spanning the gap. The CDR3 totals 14 residues. Germline V gives CDR1 MNHEY, CDR2 SMNVEV (reference sequence).

The chain joins TRBV6-5 to TRBJ1-2, with unresolved D. The V end was cut by 6 bases, the J end by 4 bases, with 15 bases between. This CDR3 is 14 amino acids long. Germline V gene sequence: CDR1 MNHEY, CDR2 SVGAGI. CDR3 DNA sequence: TGTGCCAGCAGCCCGAATGGCCCCGGCTATGGCTACACCTTC. Its translation is CASSPNGPGYGYTF.